One TCR beta chain is described in this entry. Data came from immunoSEQ multiplex PCR; TCRdb stores just in-frame clones and leaves some out. The sample shows roughly 890,000 clones, around 93% of them seen only once. The CDR3 extends over 15 amino acids. Germline V gene data show CDR1 as MGHRA and CDR2 as YSYEKL. V was pared by 0 bases and J by 3 bases, with 3 bases of the junction left unmatched. These data originate in a study of shared clonotypes between healthy human individuals. The naive CD8 fraction comprised CD45RO-negative cells positively selected for CCR7 and excluded terminally differentiated effector memory CD45RA+ cells.

Sequencing was done on a sample of naive CD8+ T cells sorted from blood. This rearrangement joins TRBV4-1 to TRBJ2-5; 8 bases agree with TRBD2. This clonotype was sampled from a man aged 25 to 45 in good health. The CDR3, as DNA: TGCGCCAGCAGCCAAGACGCGGGAGGTGAAGAGACCCAGTACTTC. This gives the protein CASSQDAGGEETQYF.